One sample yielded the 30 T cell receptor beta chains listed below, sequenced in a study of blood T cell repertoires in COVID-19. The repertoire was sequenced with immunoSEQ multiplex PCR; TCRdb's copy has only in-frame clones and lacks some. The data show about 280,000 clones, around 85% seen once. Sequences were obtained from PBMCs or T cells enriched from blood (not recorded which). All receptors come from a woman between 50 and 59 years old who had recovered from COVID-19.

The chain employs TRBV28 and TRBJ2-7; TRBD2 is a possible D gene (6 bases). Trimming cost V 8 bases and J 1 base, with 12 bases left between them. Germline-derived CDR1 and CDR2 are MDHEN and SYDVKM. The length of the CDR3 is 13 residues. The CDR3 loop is CASVRDWSYEQYF. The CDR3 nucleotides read TGTGCCAGCGTCCGGGACTGGTCCTACGAGCAGTACTTC.

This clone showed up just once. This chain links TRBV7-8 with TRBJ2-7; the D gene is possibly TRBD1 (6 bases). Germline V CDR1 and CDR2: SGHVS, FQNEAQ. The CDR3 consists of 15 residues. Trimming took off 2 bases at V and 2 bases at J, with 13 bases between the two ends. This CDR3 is CASSLIRDKPYEQYF. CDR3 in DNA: TGTGCCAGCAGCTTAATTCGGGACAAACCCTACGAGCAGTACTTC.

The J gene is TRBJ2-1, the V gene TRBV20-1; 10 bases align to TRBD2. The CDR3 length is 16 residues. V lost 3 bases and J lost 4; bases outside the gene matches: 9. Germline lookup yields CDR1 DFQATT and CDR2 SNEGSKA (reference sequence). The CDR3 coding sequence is TGCAGTGCTAGTTGGGCTAGCGGGAGTTATTACAATGAGCAGTTCTTC. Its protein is CSASWASGSYYNEQFF.

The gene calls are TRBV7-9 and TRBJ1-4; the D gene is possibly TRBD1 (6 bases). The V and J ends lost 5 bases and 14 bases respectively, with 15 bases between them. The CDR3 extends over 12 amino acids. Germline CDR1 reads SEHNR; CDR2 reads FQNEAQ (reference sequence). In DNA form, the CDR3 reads TGTGCCAGCAGCCTAGAGGGGGGGAGGCTGTTTTTT. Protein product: CASSLEGGRLFF.

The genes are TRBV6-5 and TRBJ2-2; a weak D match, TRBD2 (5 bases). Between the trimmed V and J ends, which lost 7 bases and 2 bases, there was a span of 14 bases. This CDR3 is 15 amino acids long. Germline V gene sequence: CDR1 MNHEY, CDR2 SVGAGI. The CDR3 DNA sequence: TGTGCCAGCAATCGGGGAGACACAAACACCGGGGAGCTGTTTTTT. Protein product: CASNRGDTNTGELFF.

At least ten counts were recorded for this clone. The CDR3 loop reads CASSQTRGNGYTF. As DNA, the CDR3 is TGTGCCAGCAGCCAAACCAGGGGGAATGGCTACACCTTC. V and J are TRBV3-1 (or the pseudogene TRBV3-2) and TRBJ1-2, with 7 bases aligning to TRBD1. V trimming: 2 bases; J trimming: 6 bases; junction bases outside the gene matches: 3. The CDR3 totals 13 residues. Germline V CDR1 and CDR2: LGHDT, YNNKEL (reference sequence).

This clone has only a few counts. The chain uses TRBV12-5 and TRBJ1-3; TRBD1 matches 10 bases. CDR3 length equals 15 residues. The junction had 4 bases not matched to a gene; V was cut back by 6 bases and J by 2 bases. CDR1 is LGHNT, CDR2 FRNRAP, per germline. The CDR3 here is CASGRQGAAGNTIYF. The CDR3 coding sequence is TGTGCTAGTGGGCGACAGGGGGCGGCTGGAAACACCATATATTTT.

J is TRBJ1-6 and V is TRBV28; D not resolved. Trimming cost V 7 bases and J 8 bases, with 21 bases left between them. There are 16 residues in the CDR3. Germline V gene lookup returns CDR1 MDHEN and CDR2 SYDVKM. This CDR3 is CASIFGGGERDSPLHF. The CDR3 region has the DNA TGTGCCAGCATCTTTGGAGGCGGGGAACGGGATTCACCCCTCCACTTT.

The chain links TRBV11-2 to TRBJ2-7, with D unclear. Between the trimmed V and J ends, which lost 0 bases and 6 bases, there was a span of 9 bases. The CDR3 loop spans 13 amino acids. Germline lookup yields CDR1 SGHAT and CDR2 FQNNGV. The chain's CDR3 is CASSLDGPREQYF. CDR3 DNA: TGTGCCAGCAGCTTAGATGGCCCCCGCGAGCAGTACTTC. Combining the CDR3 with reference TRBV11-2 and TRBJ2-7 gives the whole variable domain EAGVAQSPRYKIIEKRQSVAFWCNPISGHATLYWYQQILGQGPKLLIQFQNNGVVDDSQLPKDRFSAERLKGVDSTLKIQPAKLEDSAVYLCASSLDGPREQYFGPGTRLTVT.

The CDR3 protein is CASRPGQMNTEAFF. CDR3 nucleotides: TGTGCCAGCAGACCGGGACAGATGAACACTGAAGCTTTCTTT. The gene calls are TRBV2 and TRBJ1-1; 7 nucleotides match TRBD1. The CDR3 spans 14 residues. Germline V gene lookup returns CDR1 SNHLY and CDR2 FYNNEI. V dropped 6 bases and J dropped 0; count of bases not matched to a gene: 4.

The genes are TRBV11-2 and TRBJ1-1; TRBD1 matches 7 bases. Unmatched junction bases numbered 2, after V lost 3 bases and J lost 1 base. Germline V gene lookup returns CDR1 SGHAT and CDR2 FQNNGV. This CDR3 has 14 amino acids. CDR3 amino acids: CASSLTGTNTEAFF. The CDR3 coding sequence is TGTGCCAGCAGCTTGACAGGGACGAACACTGAAGCTTTCTTT.

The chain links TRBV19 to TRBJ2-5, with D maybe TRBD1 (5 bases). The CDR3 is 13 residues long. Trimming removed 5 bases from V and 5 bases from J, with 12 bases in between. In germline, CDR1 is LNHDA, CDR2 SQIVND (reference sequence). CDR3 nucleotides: TGTGCCAGTAGTGGGGCCTTGGGGGAGACCCAGTACTTC. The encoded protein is CASSGALGETQYF.

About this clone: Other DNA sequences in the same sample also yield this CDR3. CDR3 amino acids: CASSQPGAYEQYF. The CDR3 DNA reads TGTGCCAGCAGCCAACCCGGGGCCTACGAGCAGTACTTC. The chain has TRBV3-1 (or the pseudogene TRBV3-2) and TRBJ2-7; the D gene is possibly TRBD2 (5 bases). Trimming left V 2 bases short and J 2 bases short, with 7 bases between. The germline gives CDR1 LGHDT, CDR2 YNNKEL (reference sequence). The CDR3 is made up of 13 amino acids.

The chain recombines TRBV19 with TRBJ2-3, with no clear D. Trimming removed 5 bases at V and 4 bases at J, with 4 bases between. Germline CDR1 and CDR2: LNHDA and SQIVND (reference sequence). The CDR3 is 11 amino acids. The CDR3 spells CASSLADTQYF. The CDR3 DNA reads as TGTGCCAGTAGTCTTGCAGATACGCAGTATTTT.

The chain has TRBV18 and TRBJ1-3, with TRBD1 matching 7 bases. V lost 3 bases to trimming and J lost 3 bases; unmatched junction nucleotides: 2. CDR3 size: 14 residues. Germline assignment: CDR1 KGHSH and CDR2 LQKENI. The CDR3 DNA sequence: TGTGCCAGCTCACCGACAGGGATTGGAAACACCATATATTTT. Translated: CASSPTGIGNTIYF.

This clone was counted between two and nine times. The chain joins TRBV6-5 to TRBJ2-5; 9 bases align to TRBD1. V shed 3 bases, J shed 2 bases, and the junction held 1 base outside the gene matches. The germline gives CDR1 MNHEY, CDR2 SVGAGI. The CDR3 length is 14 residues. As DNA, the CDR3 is TGTGCCAGCAGTTATGGGACAGGGCAAGAGACCCAGTACTTC. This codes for CASSYGTGQETQYF.

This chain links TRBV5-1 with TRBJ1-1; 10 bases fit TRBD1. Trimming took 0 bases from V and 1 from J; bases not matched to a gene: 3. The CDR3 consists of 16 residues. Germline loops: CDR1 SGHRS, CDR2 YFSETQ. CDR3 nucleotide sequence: TGCGCCAGCAGCTTGGAAGGACAGGGGGAGAACACTGAAGCTTTCTTT. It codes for CASSLEGQGENTEAFF.

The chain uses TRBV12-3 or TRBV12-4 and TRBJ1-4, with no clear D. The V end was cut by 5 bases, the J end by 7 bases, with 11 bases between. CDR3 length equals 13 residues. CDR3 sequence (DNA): TGTGCCAGCAGTCGGTCAAGAGGTGAAAAACTGTTTTTT. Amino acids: CASSRSRGEKLFF.

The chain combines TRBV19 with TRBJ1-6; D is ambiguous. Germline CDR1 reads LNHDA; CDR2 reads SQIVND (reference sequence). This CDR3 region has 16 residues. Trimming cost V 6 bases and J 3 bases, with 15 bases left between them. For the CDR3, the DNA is TGTGCCAGTAGGGACGCCGGGAAAAACTATAATTCACCCCTCCACTTT. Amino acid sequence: CASRDAGKNYNSPLHF. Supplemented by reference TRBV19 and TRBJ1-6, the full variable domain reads DGGITQSPKYLFRKEGQNVTLSCEQNLNHDAMYWYRQDPGQGLRLIYYSQIVNDFQKGDIAEGYSVSREKKESFPLTVTSAQKNPTAFYLCASRDAGKNYNSPLHFGNGTRLTVT.

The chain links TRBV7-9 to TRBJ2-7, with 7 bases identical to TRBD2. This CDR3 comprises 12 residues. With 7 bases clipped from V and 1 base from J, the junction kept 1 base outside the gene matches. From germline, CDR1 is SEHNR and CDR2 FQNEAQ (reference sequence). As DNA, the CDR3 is TGTGCCAGCAACGGGGGGTCCTACGAGCAGTACTTC. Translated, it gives CASNGGSYEQYF.

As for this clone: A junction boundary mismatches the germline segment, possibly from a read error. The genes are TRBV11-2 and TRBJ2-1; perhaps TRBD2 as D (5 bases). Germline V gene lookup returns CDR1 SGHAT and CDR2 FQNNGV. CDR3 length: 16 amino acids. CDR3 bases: TGTGCCAGCAGATTAGGAGGATATCTTTCCTACAATGAGCAGTTCTTC. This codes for CASRLGGYLSYNEQFF.

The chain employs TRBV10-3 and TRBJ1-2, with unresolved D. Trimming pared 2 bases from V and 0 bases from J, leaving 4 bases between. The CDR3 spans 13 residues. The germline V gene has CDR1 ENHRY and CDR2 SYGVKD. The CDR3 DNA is TGTGCCATCAGTGAGGAGTCTAACTATGGCTACACCTTC. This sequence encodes CAISEESNYGYTF.

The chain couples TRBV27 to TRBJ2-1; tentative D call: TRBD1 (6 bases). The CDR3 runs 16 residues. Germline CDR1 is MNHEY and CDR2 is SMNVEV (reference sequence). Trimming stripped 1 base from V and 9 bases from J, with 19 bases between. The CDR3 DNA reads TGTGCCAGCAGTTTATTAGGGAATGGGGGCCGTGGTGAGCAGTTCTTC. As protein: CASSLLGNGGRGEQFF.

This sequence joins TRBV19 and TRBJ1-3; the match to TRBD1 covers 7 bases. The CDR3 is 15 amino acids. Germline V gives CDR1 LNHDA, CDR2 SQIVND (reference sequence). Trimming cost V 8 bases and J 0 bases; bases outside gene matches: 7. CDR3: CASGQGGLSGNTIYF. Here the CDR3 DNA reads TGTGCCAGTGGCCAAGGGGGCCTCTCTGGAAACACCATATATTTT.

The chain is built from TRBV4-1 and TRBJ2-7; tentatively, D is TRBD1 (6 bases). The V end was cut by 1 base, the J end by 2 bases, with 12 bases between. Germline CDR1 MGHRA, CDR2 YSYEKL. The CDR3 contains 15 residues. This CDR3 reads CASSQGTGYPYEQYF. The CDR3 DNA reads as TGCGCCAGCAGCCAAGGAACAGGGTATCCCTACGAGCAGTACTTC.

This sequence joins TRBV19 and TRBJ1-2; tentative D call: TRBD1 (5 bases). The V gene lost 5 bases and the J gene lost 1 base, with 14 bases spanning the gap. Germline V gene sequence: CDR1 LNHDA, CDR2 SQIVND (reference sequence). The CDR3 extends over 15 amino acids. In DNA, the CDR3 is TGTGCCAGTAGTGTCCCCGGGGGACGTAACTATGGCTACACCTTC. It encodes CASSVPGGRNYGYTF.

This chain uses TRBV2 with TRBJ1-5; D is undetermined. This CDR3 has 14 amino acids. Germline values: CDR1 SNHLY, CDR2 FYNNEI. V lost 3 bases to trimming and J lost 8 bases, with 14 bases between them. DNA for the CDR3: TGTGCCAGCAGTGAGGGCGGGTTCTTAGAGCCCCAGCATTTT. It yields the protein CASSEGGFLEPQHF.

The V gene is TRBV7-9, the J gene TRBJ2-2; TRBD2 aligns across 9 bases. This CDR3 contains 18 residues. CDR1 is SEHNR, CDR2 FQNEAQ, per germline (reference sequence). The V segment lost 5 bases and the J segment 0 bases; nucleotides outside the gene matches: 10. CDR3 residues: CASSIQRGAFANTGELFF. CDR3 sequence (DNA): TGTGCCAGCAGCATTCAGCGGGGGGCCTTCGCGAACACCGGGGAGCTGTTTTTT.

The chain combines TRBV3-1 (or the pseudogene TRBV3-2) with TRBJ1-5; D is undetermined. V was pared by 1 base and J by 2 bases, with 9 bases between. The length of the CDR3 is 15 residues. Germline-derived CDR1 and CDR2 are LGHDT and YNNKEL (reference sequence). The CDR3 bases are TGTGCCAGCAGCCAAGGGGCAGGCGGCAATCAGCCCCAGCATTTT. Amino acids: CASSQGAGGNQPQHF.

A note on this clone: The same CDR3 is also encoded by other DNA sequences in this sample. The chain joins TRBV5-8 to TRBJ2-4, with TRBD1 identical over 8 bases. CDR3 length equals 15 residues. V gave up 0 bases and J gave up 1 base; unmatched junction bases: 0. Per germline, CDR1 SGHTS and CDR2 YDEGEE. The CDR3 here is CASSLGQGAKNIQYF. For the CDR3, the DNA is TGTGCCAGCAGCTTGGGACAGGGGGCCAAAAACATTCAGTACTTC.